A selection of T cell receptor beta chains follows, all from one sample in a study of Ad26.COV2.S vaccination and SARS-CoV-2 variants. The repertoire was sequenced with immunoSEQ multiplex PCR; TCRdb's copy has only in-frame clones and lacks some. The sample includes more than 350,000 clones, approximately 92% seen only once; the top ten take 10% to 15%. Sample: peripheral blood, taken in a trial of Ad26.COV2.S vaccine versus placebo. These receptors were taken from a person aged 18-60 years who received the Ad26.COV2.S COVID-19 vaccine or a placebo. The CDR3 runs from the conserved cysteine through the conserved F or W. Each record gives: clone size, D gene, J gene, V gene, CDR3 DNA, CDR3 protein. A D gene is named only where the DNA matches it firmly. Size is stated for part of the rows, as once, few or many counts, or as a class when the clone is expanded.

. | . | TRBJ2-3 | TRBV30 | TGTGCCTGGAGGGATAGCGGCACAGATACGCAGTATTTT | CAWRDSGTDTQYF
. | TRBD2 | TRBJ2-1 | TRBV5-4 | TGTGCCAGCAGCCCCGGGACTAGCGGTTCCTACAATGAGCAGTTCTTC | CASSPGTSGSYNEQFF
. | . | TRBJ2-3 | TRBV7-3 | TGTGCCAGCAGCCCCGGACAGAGCACAGATACGCAGTATTTT | CASSPGQSTDTQYF
. | TRBD2 | TRBJ2-7 | TRBV11-2 | TGTGCCAGCAGCTTCACGTGGGAGGGTTGGTACGAGCAGTACTTC | CASSFTWEGWYEQYF
few | . | TRBJ1-2 | TRBV27 | TGTGCCAGCAGTTTAAGGGCAGGGGATTATGGCTACACCTTC | CASSLRAGDYGYTF
. | TRBD1 | TRBJ1-2 | TRBV9 | TGTGCCAGCAGTCCCTCCCGACAGGGCACAGGGTTTTCTAACTATGGCTACACCTTC | CASSPSRQGTGFSNYGYTF
. | . | TRBJ1-5 | TRBV2 | TGTGCCAGCAGTCCCTCCTACAGTGTCGGCAATCAGCCCCAGCATTTT | CASSPSYSVGNQPQHF
. | . | TRBJ2-7 | TRBV7-9 | TGTGCCAGCAGCTTGGCCGGGACTGGGGATTACGAGCAGTACTTC | CASSLAGTGDYEQYF
. | TRBD2 | TRBJ2-7 | TRBV7-2 | TGTGCCAGCAGCTTAGGGGCGGGAGGATCCTACGAGCAGTACTTC | CASSLGAGGSYEQYF
once | . | TRBJ1-2 | TRBV6-6 | TGTGCCAGCAGTCGAACCCTGACGCTGGAGAACTATGGCTACACCTTC | CASSRTLTLENYGYTF
. | . | TRBJ2-1 | TRBV27 | TGTGCCAGCAGTTTAAGGGGGGATGAGCAGTTCTTC | CASSLRGDEQFF
once | . | TRBJ2-1 | TRBV30 | TGTGCCTGGAGTCAGATAACAGGGTTCCCAAACAATGAGCAGTTCTTC | CAWSQITGFPNNEQFF
. | . | TRBJ2-2 | TRBV7-6 | TGTGCCAGCAGGACAAACACCGGGGAGCTGTTTTTT | CASRTNTGELFF
. | TRBD2 | TRBJ2-1 | TRBV29-1 | TGCAGCGTTGAAGCTCCGTTAGTAACCCTAGCGGGCCCCTACAATGAGCAGTTCTTC | CSVEAPLVTLAGPYNEQFF
once | . | TRBJ2-3 | TRBV18 | TGTGCCAGCTCACCCGGCCAGTTGGGCACAGATACGCAGTATTTT | CASSPGQLGTDTQYF
. | TRBD1 | TRBJ2-2 | TRBV28 | TGTGCCAGCAGTCCAGGACAGGGCACCGGGGAGCTGTTTTTT | CASSPGQGTGELFF
. | TRBD1 | TRBJ1-4 | TRBV5-4 | TGTGCCAGCAGCGTCTGGGGACAGGGGAGGGAAAAACTGTTTTTT | CASSVWGQGREKLFF
. | . | TRBJ2-5 | TRBV6-2/TRBV6-3 | TGTGCCAGCAGTCACGGATGGGAGACCCAGTACTTC | CASSHGWETQYF
. | TRBD1 | TRBJ2-3 | TRBV3-1/TRBV3-2 | TGTGCCAGCAGCCAAGCGGGACAGGGGTTGCGTTTTTCGAGCACAGATACGCAGTATTTT | CASSQAGQGLRFSSTDTQYF
. | TRBD2 | TRBJ2-1 | TRBV2 | TGTGCCAGCAGTGAACCCCTAGCGGGAGTTCTTTCCTACAATGAGCAGTTCTTC | CASSEPLAGVLSYNEQFF
. | . | TRBJ1-4 | TRBV28 | TGTGCCAGCAGGGAGAGGACAACGAATGAAAAACTGTTTTTT | CASRERTTNEKLFF
. | . | TRBJ2-1 | TRBV25-1 | TGTGCCAGCAGTGCGGCTAGGGAGCCCCCTGAGCAGTTCTTC | CASSAAREPPEQFF
. | . | TRBJ2-5 | TRBV5-1 | TGCGCCAGCAGCTTGGTCCCCCCCTCGGGCCTCGACTTCCAAGAGACCCAGTACTTC | CASSLVPPSGLDFQETQYF
. | . | TRBJ1-5 | TRBV20-1 | TGCAGTGCTAGTCGGCGGACTAGCAATCAGCCCCAGCATTTT | CSASRRTSNQPQHF
. | TRBD2 | TRBJ2-1 | TRBV6-5 | TGTGCCAGCAGGTTAGCGGGATACAATGAGCAGTTCTTC | CASRLAGYNEQFF
. | . | TRBJ2-2 | TRBV27 | TGTGCCAGCAGTTTAACCCCAGAAGGAAACACCGGGGAGCTGTTTTTT | CASSLTPEGNTGELFF
. | TRBD1 | TRBJ2-7 | TRBV5-1 | TGCGCCAGCAGCTCGGGGACAGAAGTCTCCTACGAGCAGTACTTC | CASSSGTEVSYEQYF